Sequencing of this TCR beta chain was carried out in a study of patients and donors after allogeneic stem cell transplantation. TCRdb used MiXCR to reprocess the RT-PCR reads, holding one entry per CDR3 protein. The sample yields approximately 410,000 distinct CDR3 sequences, more than 15% seen once. This clonotype came up a few times. This CDR3 has 17 amino acids. With V trimmed by 0 bases and J by 0 bases, 8 bases remained unmatched. Germline CDR1 SEHNR, CDR2 FQNEAQ (reference sequence). The source material was blood, either unsorted or a sorted T cell fraction (not recorded which). J is TRBJ2-7 and V is TRBV7-9, with TRBD2 matching 7 bases. The clonotype originates from a human donor who was either an allogeneic HSCT recipient or a stem cell or donor lymphocyte infusion donor (not recorded which). It is not recorded whose cells these are; they may come from a transplant donor. The CDR3 region is CASSLALASGYSYEQYF. The CDR3, as DNA: TGTGCCAGCAGCTTAGCGCTGGCTAGCGGTTACTCCTACGAGCAGTACTTC. Based on the CDR3 plus reference TRBV7-9 and TRBJ2-7, the full variable domain is DTGVSQNPRHKITKRGQNVTFRCDPISEHNRLYWYRQTLGQGPEFLTYFQNEAQLEKSRLLSDRFSAERPKGSFSTLEIQRTEQGDSAMYLCASSLALASGYSYEQYFGPGTRLTVT.